The clone carrying this TCR beta chain came up a few times. The antigen remains undetermined. Germline assignment: CDR1 SGHRS and CDR2 YFSETQ. V shed 4 bases, J shed 6 bases, and the junction held 9 bases outside the gene matches. This CDR3 comprises 14 residues. The sample belongs to a study of beta chain features in type 1 diabetes. General study points: Naive, central memory and Treg TCRB repertoires appeared more alike in patients than in healthy donors. In all four CD4+ subsets, TCRB CDR3 length was significantly, moderately reduced in type 1 diabetes.

Isolated RNA was reverse transcribed in full, so expressed TCRB transcripts were sequenced. Naive, central memory and regulatory T cell samples came to a mean of approximately 3.57 million reads. Here immunoSEQ multiplex PCR was the method, and the copy in TCRdb shows in-frame clones only, minus some. Among under 200,000 clones, 9% to 10% were seen once, and the ten largest hold 2% to 3%. The rearrangement links TRBV5-1 to TRBJ2-7; 8 bases are a match to TRBD2. The TCR was taken from a woman aged 18-30 years in good health. The sample consisted of central memory CD4+ T cells from blood. As DNA, the CDR3 is TGCGCCAGCAGCATAGGACTAGCACAGCCCGAGCAGTACTTC. It codes for CASSIGLAQPEQYF.